The sequence of this TCR beta chain was determined in a study of blood T cells in healthy people across ages. PBMCs were isolated at a quantity of at least 7 million per sample. With a J-beta primer mix and a sample-barcoded 5' primer, a second PCR ran roughly 6 to 12 cycles. Each of the cDNA molecules was tagged by a template-switch adaptor with 12 random nucleotides. Each CDR3 protein gets one entry after TCRdb re-called the 5' RACE reads with MiXCR. In the table there are about 500,000 distinct CDR3 sequences, nearly 25% of which are singletons. In germline, CDR1 is MGHRA, CDR2 YSYEKL. The CDR3 spans 15 residues. The V gene lost 1 base and the J gene lost 2 bases, with 6 bases spanning the gap. A further study also used this sample, focusing on T cells of mothers and their children. This second study notes: In the second PCR, M1S primer introduced barcodes and 2-4 random bases.

The sample was blood. The clonotype was recovered from a boy aged 5-17 years in good health. The chain couples TRBV4-1 to TRBJ2-6; D not resolved. The CDR3 coding sequence is TGCGCCAGCAGCCAAGGAGTGGCTGGGGCCAACGTCCTGACTTTC. It encodes CASSQGVAGANVLTF.